The source of this T cell receptor beta chain is a study of blood T cell repertoires in COVID-19 (dated by TCRdb to 2018 to 2020). As for the study more broadly: Collaborator samples came from the United States, Italy and Spain and covered acute and convalescent phases of COVID-19. The dataset comprised deeply sampled blood TCRbeta repertoires from subjects exposed to, actively infected with, or recovered from COVID-19. The samples were drawn from two sources: the first 160 participants of the ongoing ImmuneRACE study, and 1,000 to 1,500 subjects contributed by 6 global collaborators. Where available, HLA class I and class II types were taken from metadata supplied by the sample provider and were not determined by assay-based typing. The repertoires were released in a freely available public database meant as a resource for research on the immune response to SARS-CoV-2. The sample metadata nearly always contained a de-identified subject ID, COVID-19 status, age in years and sex. The prospective study material was composed of cDNA or gDNA derived from T cells, B-cell-depleted T cells, or PBMCs. Paper-wide results and their limitations: The amount of clinical and demographic metadata varied by source and participant and was provided uncurated.

Details on this clone: No cognate antigen has been identified for it. At one of its ends the junction is not consistent with the germline gene, which may arise from a read error.

Whole blood was collected in K2EDTA tubes by collaborating institutions according to the institutions' own protocols. For TCRbeta analysis, collaborator samples were shipped as frozen whole blood, as isolated PBMCs, or as DNA extracted from either sample type. TCRbeta CDR3 regions were amplified from genomic DNA using the immunoSEQ Assay, a bias-controlled multiplex PCR. Per the authors' processing: Nucleated cell counts per sample were estimated from amplification of reference gene primers within the assay. Sequence reads were collapsed and filtered to measure the absolute abundance of every unique TCRbeta CDR3 rearrangement. For each sample, productive Simpson clonality was calculated as the square root of Simpson's diversity index across productive rearrangements. TCRdb took over this immuneACCESS table, retaining in-frame rearrangements with V and J assigned. Such tables are incomplete; in checked studies, under half of the missing clones stem from an unresolved V gene, and the remainder is unexplained. The V and J calls and the clone size are those of that table, but D and trimming were determined from the DNA. This sample gives some 120,000 clones in total; around 85% of them show up just once. Of the sample, around 4% is held by the ten largest clones.

CDR1 is given as KGHDR and CDR2 as SFDVKD, both from the germline V gene. There are 12 amino acids in the CDR3, from cysteine to phenylalanine inclusive. The sequence is cut down to CDR3 DNA, 36 bases in frame from base 1. The chain is made from TRBV24-1 and TRBJ2-1; 7 middle bases align to TRBD1. This TCR came from a man aged 60 to 75 with acute or convalescent COVID-19. What was sequenced was peripheral blood. For the CDR3, the sequence is CATTDRTGVQFF. The sequenced DNA: TGTGCCACCACTGATAGGACAGGTGTGCAGTTCTTC.